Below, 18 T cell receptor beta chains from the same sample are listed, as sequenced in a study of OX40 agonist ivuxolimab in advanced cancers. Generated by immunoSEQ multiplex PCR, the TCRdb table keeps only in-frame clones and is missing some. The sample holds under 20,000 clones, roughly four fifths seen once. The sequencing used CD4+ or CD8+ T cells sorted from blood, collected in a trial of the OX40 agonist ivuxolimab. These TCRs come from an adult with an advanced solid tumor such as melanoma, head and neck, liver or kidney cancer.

Here the CDR3 DNA reads TGTGCCAGCAGCTTTCTAGGAGGCGGGGAGCTGTTTTTT. Translated: CASSFLGGGELFF. V usage is TRBV25-1 and J usage is TRBJ2-2, with a weak D call TRBD2 (5 bases). The germline gives CDR1 MGHDK, CDR2 SYGVNS. This CDR3 is 13 amino acids long. V was shortened by 6 bases and J by 7 bases, with 12 bases between the two germline ends. Looking up the rest from reference TRBV25-1 and TRBJ2-2 gives the full variable domain: EADIYQTPRYLVIGTGKKITLECSQTMGHDKMYWYQQDPGMELHLIHYSYGVNSTEKGDLSSESTVSRIRTEHFPLTLESARPSHTSQYLCASSFLGGGELFFGEGSRLTVL.

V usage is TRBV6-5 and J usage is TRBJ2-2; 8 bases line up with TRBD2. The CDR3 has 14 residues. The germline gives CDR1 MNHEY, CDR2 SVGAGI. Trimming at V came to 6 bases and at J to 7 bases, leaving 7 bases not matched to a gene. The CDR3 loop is CASSGRAAGGELFF. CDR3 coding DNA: TGTGCCAGCAGCGGGAGGGCGGCCGGCGGGGAGCTGTTTTTT.

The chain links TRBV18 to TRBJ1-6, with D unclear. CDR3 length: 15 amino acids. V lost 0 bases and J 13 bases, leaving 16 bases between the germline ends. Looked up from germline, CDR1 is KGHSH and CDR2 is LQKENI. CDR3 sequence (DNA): TGTGCCAGCTCACCACCGACCGTTTCACCCAGCCCCCTCCACTTT. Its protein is CASSPPTVSPSPLHF.

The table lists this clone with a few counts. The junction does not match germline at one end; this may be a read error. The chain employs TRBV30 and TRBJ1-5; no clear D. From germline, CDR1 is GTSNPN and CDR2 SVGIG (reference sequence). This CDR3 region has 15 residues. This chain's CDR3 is CAWSVSHASNQPQHF. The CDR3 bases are TGTGCCTGGAGTGTATCCCATGCTAGCAATCAACCCCAGCATTTT.

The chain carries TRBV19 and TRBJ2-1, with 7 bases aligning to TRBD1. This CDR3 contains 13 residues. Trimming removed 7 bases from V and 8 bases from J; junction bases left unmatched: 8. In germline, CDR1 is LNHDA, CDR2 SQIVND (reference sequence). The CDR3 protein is CASTDRVIDEQFF. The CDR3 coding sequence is TGTGCCAGTACCGACAGGGTTATCGATGAGCAGTTCTTC.

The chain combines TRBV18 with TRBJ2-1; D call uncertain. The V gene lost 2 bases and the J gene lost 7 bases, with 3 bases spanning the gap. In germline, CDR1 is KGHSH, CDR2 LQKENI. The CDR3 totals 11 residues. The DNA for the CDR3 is TGTGCCAGCTCACCAGCGAATGAGCAGTTCTTC. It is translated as CASSPANEQFF.

The CDR3 DNA is TGTGCCAGCAGTTTATCAGGGTGGGGAAACACCATATATTTT. Protein sequence: CASSLSGWGNTIYF. The chain uses TRBV27 and TRBJ1-3; D uncertain. CDR3 length: 14 amino acids. Germline CDR1 and CDR2: MNHEY and SMNVEV (reference sequence). V lost 0 bases and J 4 bases, leaving 7 bases between the germline ends.

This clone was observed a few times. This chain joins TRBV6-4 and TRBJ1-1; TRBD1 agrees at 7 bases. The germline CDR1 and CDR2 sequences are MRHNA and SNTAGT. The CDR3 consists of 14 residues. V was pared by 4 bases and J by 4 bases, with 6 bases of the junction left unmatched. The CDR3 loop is CASSVEGASTEAFF. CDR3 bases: TGTGCCAGCAGTGTGGAGGGGGCATCCACTGAAGCTTTCTTT.

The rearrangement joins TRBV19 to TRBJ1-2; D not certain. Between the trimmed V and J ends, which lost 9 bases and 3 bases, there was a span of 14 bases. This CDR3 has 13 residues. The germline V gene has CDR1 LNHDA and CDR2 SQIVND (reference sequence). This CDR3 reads CASTIGGDYGYTF. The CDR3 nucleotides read TGTGCCAGCACAATAGGTGGAGACTATGGCTACACCTTC.

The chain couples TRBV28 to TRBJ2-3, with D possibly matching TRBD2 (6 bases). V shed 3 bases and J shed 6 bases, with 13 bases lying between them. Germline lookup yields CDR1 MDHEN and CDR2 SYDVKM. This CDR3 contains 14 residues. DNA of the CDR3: TGTGCCAGCAGTTTTGTTAGCGGAAGTGATACGCAGTATTTT. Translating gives CASSFVSGSDTQYF.

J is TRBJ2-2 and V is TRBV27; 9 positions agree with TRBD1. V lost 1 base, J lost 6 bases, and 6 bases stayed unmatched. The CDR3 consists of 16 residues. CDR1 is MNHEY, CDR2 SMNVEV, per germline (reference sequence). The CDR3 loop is CASSLWGTGTSGELFF. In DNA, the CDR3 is TGTGCCAGCAGTTTATGGGGGACAGGGACGTCCGGGGAGCTGTTTTTT.

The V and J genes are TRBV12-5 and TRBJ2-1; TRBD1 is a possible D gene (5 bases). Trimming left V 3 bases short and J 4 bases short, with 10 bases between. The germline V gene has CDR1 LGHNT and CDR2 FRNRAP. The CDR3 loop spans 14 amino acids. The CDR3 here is CASGFGGAYNEQFF. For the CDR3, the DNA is TGTGCTAGTGGTTTCGGTGGGGCTTACAATGAGCAGTTCTTC.

CDR3 sequence (DNA): TGTGCCAGCAGCTCGGCCGACAGGGGGGAGACAGATACGCAGTATTTT. The encoded protein is CASSSADRGETDTQYF. The chain combines TRBV7-6 with TRBJ2-3; 9 positions match TRBD1. With 4 bases clipped from V and 3 bases from J, the junction kept 8 bases outside the gene matches. Germline CDR1 is SGHVS and CDR2 is FNYEAQ. The CDR3 is 16 residues long. The full variable domain, its missing parts supplied by reference TRBV7-6 and TRBJ2-3, is GAGVSQSPRYKVTKRGQDVALRCDPISGHVSLYWYRQALGQGPEFLTYFNYEAQQDKSGLPNDRFSAERPEGSISTLTIQRTEQRDSAMYRCASSSADRGETDTQYFGPGTRLTVL.

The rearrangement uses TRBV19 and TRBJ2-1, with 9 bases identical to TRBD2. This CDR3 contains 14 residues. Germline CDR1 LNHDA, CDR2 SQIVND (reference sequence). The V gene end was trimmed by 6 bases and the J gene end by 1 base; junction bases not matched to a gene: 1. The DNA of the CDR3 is TGTGCCAGTAGGCGGGAGGGATCCTACAATGAGCAGTTCTTC. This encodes CASRREGSYNEQFF.

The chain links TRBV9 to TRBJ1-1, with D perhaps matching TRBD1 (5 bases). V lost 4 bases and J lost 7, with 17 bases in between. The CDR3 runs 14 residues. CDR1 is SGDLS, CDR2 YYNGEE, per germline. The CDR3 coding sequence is TGTGCCAGCAGCAAGGGGTACAATACAATTGAAGCTTTCTTT. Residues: CASSKGYNTIEAFF.

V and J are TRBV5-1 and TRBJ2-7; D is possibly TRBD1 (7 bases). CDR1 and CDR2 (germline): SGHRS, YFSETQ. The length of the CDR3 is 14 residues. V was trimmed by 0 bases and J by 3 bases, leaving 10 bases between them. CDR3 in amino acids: CASSLGGTVYEQYF. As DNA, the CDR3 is TGCGCCAGCAGCTTGGGCGGGACAGTCTACGAGCAGTACTTC.

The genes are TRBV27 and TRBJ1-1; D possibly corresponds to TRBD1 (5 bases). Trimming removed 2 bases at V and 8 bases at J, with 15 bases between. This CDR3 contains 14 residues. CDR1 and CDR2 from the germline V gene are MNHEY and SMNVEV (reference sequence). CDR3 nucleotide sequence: TGTGCCAGCAGTTTAGTAATAGGGACTTCCGAAGCTTTCTTT. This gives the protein CASSLVIGTSEAFF.

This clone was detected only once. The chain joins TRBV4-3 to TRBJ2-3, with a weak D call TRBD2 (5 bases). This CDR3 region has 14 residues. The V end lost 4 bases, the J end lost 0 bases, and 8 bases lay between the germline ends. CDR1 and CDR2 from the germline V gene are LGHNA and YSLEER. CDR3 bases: TGCGCCAGCAGCCTAGGCGGGAGCACAGATACGCAGTATTTT. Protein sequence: CASSLGGSTDTQYF.